This T cell receptor beta chain was recorded in a study of cytomegalovirus exposure and HLA in healthy donors. The PCR contained 60 Vbeta and 13 Jbeta primers. Per the study methods: A later analysis counted about 80 million unique TCR beta chains, around 10 million shared. Sequencing was performed with immunoSEQ multiplex PCR; in TCRdb, only in-frame clones are kept and a portion is missing. V and J calls and clone size are given by that table; D and trimming were obtained from the DNA. The profile shows 150,000 to 200,000 clones, around three quarters of them singletons. Points from the study as a whole: Associated with cytomegalovirus, according to the listing, were around 160 TCR beta chains. Segments of the TCR beta V type were, in most cases, productive about 87% or about 30% of the time in an earlier analysis. TCR beta chain V- and J-gene trimming was linked, in a later analysis, to a missense variant in DCLRE1C.

Points on this clone: Its antigen is not known.

The ends were cut back, 1 base at V and 10 bases at J, with 10 bases in the middle. The germline V gene has CDR1 SGHNT and CDR2 YENEEA. This CDR3 contains 12 residues. What was sequenced was PBMCs. This TCR was recovered from a woman aged 25 to 39 in good health and CMV-seropositive. This chain joins TRBV11-3 and TRBJ1-1; D is ambiguous. The CDR3 DNA sequence: TGTGCCAGCAGCTTAGTTGAGGATGGAGCTTTCTTT. Its protein is CASSLVEDGAFF.